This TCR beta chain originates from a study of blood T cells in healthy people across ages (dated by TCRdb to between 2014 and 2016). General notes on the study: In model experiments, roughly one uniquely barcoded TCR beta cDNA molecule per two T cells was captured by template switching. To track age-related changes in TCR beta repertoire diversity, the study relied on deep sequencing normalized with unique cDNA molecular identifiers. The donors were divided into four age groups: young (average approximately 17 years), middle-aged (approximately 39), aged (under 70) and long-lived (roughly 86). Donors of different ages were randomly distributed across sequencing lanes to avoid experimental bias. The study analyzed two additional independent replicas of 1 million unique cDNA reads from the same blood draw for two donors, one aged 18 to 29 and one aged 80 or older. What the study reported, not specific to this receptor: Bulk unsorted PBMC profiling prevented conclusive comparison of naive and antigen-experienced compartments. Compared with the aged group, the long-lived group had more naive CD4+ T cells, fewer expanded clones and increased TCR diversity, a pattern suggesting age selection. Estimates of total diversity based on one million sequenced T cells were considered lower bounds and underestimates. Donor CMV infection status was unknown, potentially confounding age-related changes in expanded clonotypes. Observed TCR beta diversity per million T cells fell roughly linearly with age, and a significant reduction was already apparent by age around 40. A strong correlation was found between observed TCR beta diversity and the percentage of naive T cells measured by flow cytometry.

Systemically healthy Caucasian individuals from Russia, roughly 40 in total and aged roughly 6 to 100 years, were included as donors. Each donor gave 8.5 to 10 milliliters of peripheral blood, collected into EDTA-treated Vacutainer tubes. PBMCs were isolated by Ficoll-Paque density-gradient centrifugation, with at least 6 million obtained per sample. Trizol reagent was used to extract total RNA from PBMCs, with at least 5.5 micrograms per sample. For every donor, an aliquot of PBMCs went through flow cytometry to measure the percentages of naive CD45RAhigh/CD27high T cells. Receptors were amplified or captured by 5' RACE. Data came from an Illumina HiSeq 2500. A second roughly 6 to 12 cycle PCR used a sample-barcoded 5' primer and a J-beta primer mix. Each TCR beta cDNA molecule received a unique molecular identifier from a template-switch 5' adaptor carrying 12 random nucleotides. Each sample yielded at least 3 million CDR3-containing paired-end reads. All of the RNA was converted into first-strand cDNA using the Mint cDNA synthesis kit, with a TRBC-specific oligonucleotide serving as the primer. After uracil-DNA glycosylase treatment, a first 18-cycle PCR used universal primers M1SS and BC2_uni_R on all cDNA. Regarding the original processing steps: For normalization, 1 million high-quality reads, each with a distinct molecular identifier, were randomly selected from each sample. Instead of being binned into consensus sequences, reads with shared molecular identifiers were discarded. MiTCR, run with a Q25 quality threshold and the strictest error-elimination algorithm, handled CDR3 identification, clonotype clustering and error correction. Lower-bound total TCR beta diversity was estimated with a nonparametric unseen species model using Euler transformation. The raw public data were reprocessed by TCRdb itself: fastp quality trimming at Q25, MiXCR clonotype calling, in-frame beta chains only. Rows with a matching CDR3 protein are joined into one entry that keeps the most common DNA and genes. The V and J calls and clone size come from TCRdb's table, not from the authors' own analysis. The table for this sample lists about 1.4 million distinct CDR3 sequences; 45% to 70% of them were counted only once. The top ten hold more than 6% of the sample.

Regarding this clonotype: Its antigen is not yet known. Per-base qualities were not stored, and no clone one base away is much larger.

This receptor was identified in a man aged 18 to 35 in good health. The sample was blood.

The base sequence is TGTGCCAGCAGCATGGCGGGGCTTGAGTCCACAGATACGCAGTATTTT. Translated, it gives CASSMAGLESTDTQYF. In this chain, TRBV27 is recombined with TRBJ2-3; tentative D gene TRBD2, with 6 bases matching. The CDR3 starts with the cysteine, ends with the phenylalanine, and has 16 residues. Only the CDR3 portion is preserved as DNA: 48 bases, with reading frame beginning at the first base. V and J lose 6 bases and 2 bases, and a span of 18 bases separates them. CDR1 and CDR2 were assigned from the germline V gene (reference sequence) as MNHEY and SMNVEV.